This entry describes one TCR beta chain. The entry originates in a study of blood T cells in healthy people across ages. V lost 5 bases and J 1 base, leaving 12 bases between the germline ends. The CDR3 is 14 residues long. CDR1 and CDR2 (germline): MNHEY, SMNVEV (reference sequence). With a J-beta primer mix and a sample-barcoded 5' primer, a second PCR ran about 7 to 12 cycles. TCRdb re-derived calls from the 5' RACE reads in MiXCR, one entry per CDR3 protein. In the table there are 1.8 million or so distinct CDR3 sequences, roughly two fifths of which are singletons. Isolation yielded PBMCs, at least 6.5 million per sample, in every case.

The sequenced sample consisted of blood. The rearrangement uses TRBV27 and TRBJ2-7; maybe TRBD1 (6 bases). The origin of this receptor is a human donor in good health. The CDR3 sequence is CASSTKDRSYEQYF. Written as DNA, the CDR3 is TGTGCCAGCAGTACGAAGGACAGATCCTACGAGCAGTACTTC.